The 26 T cell receptor beta chains listed next were all sequenced from one sample in a study of shared T cell receptors in the human thymus (dated by TCRdb to the early 2020s). Library construction relied on the immunoSEQ multiplex PCR assay. TCRdb took this table from immuneACCESS and kept in-frame rearrangements with V and J called. Such tables lack part of the clones; where checked against another copy, unresolved V genes explain under half of the gap, and the rest is unexplained. This sample comprises about 660,000 clones, over 75% of them detected only once. The biggest ten clones account for around 0.0099% of the sample. In addition, the sample was reused for a study of human thymus T cells.

The sequencing sample was made of thymocytes. The source is a boy under three years old with a congenital heart defect. Donor details come from another sample of the same person, matched by shared clones.

The chain joins TRBV6-4 to TRBJ2-3; 7 nucleotides agree with TRBD2. The CDR3 covers 15 residues. The germline V gene encodes CDR1 MRHNA and CDR2 SNTAGT. The ends lost 4 bases at V and 4 bases at J; junction bases unmatched: 8. The CDR3 region is CASSVTSESPDTQYF. In nucleotides, the CDR3 is TGTGCCAGCAGTGTTACTAGCGAGTCCCCAGATACGCAGTATTTT.

The count of this clone is one. The V and J genes are TRBV27 and TRBJ2-2, with 9 bases identical to TRBD1. Trimming at V came to 7 bases and at J to 0 bases, leaving 18 bases not matched to a gene. CDR3 length: 20 residues. Germline assignment: CDR1 MNHEY and CDR2 SMNVEV (reference sequence). In DNA form, the CDR3 reads TGTGCCAGCACCCAAGGCGGACAGGGGTCCCCCAAGGCGAACACCGGGGAGCTGTTTTTT. Its translation: CASTQGGQGSPKANTGELFF.

This clone was detected only a few times. This chain uses TRBV4-1 with TRBJ1-4, with D possibly TRBD1 on 6 matching bases. V was shortened by 0 bases and J by 5 bases, with 7 bases between the two germline ends. From germline, CDR1 is MGHRA and CDR2 YSYEKL. CDR3 length: 14 residues. CDR3 bases: TGCGCCAGCAGCCAAGATCAGGGGAATGAAAAACTGTTTTTT. It yields the protein CASSQDQGNEKLFF.

The V and J genes are TRBV5-6 and TRBJ2-3; D call uncertain. Per germline, CDR1 SGHDT and CDR2 YYEEEE. The CDR3 sequence is 12 residues long. V lost 4 bases and J 5 bases, leaving 8 bases between the germline ends. The DNA of the CDR3 is TGTGCCAGCAGCCTTATCCGAGATACGCAGTATTTT. As protein: CASSLIRDTQYF.

The gene calls are TRBV9 and TRBJ2-7, with D perhaps TRBD1 (5 bases). Germline-derived CDR1 and CDR2 are SGDLS and YYNGEE. The CDR3 runs to 15 residues. Trimming removed 4 bases from V and 1 base from J, with 15 bases in between. CDR3 loop: CASSPPDTTSYEQYF. The DNA of the CDR3 is TGTGCCAGCAGCCCCCCGGACACAACTTCCTACGAGCAGTACTTC.

This sequence joins TRBV18 and TRBJ2-5; 10 bases fit TRBD2. The CDR3 is 15 amino acids. V trimming: 2 bases; J trimming: 2 bases; junction bases outside the gene matches: 2. Looked up from germline, CDR1 is KGHSH and CDR2 is LQKENI. The CDR3 region is CASSPGLAEQETQYF. CDR3 DNA sequence: TGTGCCAGCTCACCAGGACTAGCGGAGCAAGAGACCCAGTACTTC. Looking up the rest from reference TRBV18 and TRBJ2-5 gives the full variable domain: NAGVMQNPRHLVRRRGQEARLRCSPMKGHSHVYWYRQLPEEGLKFMVYLQKENIIDESGMPKERFSAEFPKEGPSILRIQQVVRGDSAAYFCASSPGLAEQETQYFGPGTRLLVL.

V usage is TRBV4-3 and J usage is TRBJ2-3; 8 bases map to TRBD2. Germline CDR1 and CDR2: LGHNA and YSLEER. CDR3 length: 16 residues. Losses at the gene ends were 4 bases for V and 1 base for J; bases not matched to a gene: 7. CDR3 residues: CASSPGLVKGTDTQYF. The CDR3 coding sequence is TGCGCCAGCAGCCCGGGACTAGTTAAAGGCACAGATACGCAGTATTTT.

This clone has a handful of counts. The V and J genes are TRBV2 and TRBJ1-5; 10 bases line up with TRBD1. V was clipped by 5 bases and J by 6 bases; unmatched bases: 13. This CDR3 is 17 amino acids long. Germline values: CDR1 SNHLY, CDR2 FYNNEI. The CDR3 reads CASSPPRDRGVCQPQHF. The CDR3 DNA is TGTGCCAGCAGTCCACCCCGGGACAGGGGAGTTTGTCAGCCCCAGCATTTT.

CDR3 in DNA: TGCAGCGTTCTGGGGGGGACCCAAAACATTCAGTACTTC. Its translation is CSVLGGTQNIQYF. The rearrangement joins TRBV29-1 to TRBJ2-4, with 7 bases matching TRBD2. Per germline, CDR1 SQVTM and CDR2 ANQGSEA. Unmatched junction bases numbered 6, after V lost 5 bases and J lost 5 bases. There are 13 residues in the CDR3.

The rearrangement links TRBV9 to TRBJ2-3; perhaps TRBD2 as D (7 bases). V gave up 0 bases and J gave up 2 bases, with 13 bases separating them. CDR3 length equals 16 residues. Germline V CDR1 and CDR2: SGDLS, YYNGEE. The CDR3 sequence is CASSVVGGRITDTQYF. DNA for the CDR3: TGTGCCAGCAGCGTAGTGGGGGGGCGCATCACAGATACGCAGTATTTT.

This rearrangement joins TRBV7-2 to TRBJ2-7, with 9 bases that match TRBD2. The germline V gene has CDR1 SGHTA and CDR2 FQGNSA. The junction had 14 bases not matched to a gene; V was cut back by 5 bases and J by 6 bases. The CDR3 spans 16 residues. The DNA for the CDR3 is TGTGCCAGCAGCCACTATAGCGGGAGAGGGCTCTGCGAGCAGTACTTC. Residues: CASSHYSGRGLCEQYF.

This clone was seen more than once but under ten times. The rearrangement uses TRBV7-9 and TRBJ2-3; 8 bases line up with TRBD2. V lost 10 bases to trimming and J lost 5 bases; unmatched junction nucleotides: 5. Germline V gene data show CDR1 as SEHNR and CDR2 as FQNEAQ (reference sequence). The CDR3 extends over 12 amino acids. The CDR3 DNA is TGTGCCACGTGGCTAGCGGGAGATACGCAGTATTTT. The encoded protein is CATWLAGDTQYF.

This clone has a single count. The chain employs TRBV18 and TRBJ2-3, with TRBD2 matching over 8 bases. The CDR3 is 16 amino acids. V lost 1 base, J lost 6 bases, and 9 bases stayed unmatched. Germline V gene lookup returns CDR1 KGHSH and CDR2 LQKENI. The CDR3 DNA follows: TGTGCCAGCTCACCACACGGGAGGGCCAGATCCGATACGCAGTATTTT. It is translated as CASSPHGRARSDTQYF. Based on the CDR3 plus reference TRBV18 and TRBJ2-3, the full variable domain is NAGVMQNPRHLVRRRGQEARLRCSPMKGHSHVYWYRQLPEEGLKFMVYLQKENIIDESGMPKERFSAEFPKEGPSILRIQQVVRGDSAAYFCASSPHGRARSDTQYFGPGTRLTVL.

This clone was observed a single time. The J gene is TRBJ2-7, the V gene TRBV6-1, with 7 bases matching TRBD1. The germline V gene encodes CDR1 MNHNS and CDR2 SASEGT. This CDR3 comprises 16 residues. Unmatched junction bases numbered 9, after V lost 2 bases and J lost 2 bases. CDR3 sequence: CASSEMGQGGPYEQYF. The CDR3 DNA sequence: TGTGCCAGCAGTGAAATGGGACAAGGGGGCCCCTACGAGCAGTACTTC.

The J gene is TRBJ2-5, the V gene TRBV25-1, with D possibly matching TRBD2 (6 bases). The V gene lost 6 bases and the J gene lost 4 bases, with 18 bases spanning the gap. The CDR3 has 15 amino acids. Germline CDR1 and CDR2: MGHDK and SYGVNS. The CDR3 DNA reads as TGTGCCAGCAGCCCCGGGGGACGGGGTGGAGAGACCCAGTACTTC. This sequence encodes CASSPGGRGGETQYF.

V gene TRBV29-1 combines with J gene TRBJ1-2, with a possible D match to TRBD1 (6 bases). In germline, CDR1 is SQVTM, CDR2 ANQGSEA. With 6 bases removed from V and 4 bases from J, the gap between germline ends came to 15 bases. There are 13 residues in the CDR3. For the CDR3, the DNA is TGCAGCGTAGAAACGACAGGATTCTATGGCTACACCTTC. Translation: CSVETTGFYGYTF. Full variable domain (remainder filled in from reference TRBV29-1 and TRBJ1-2): SAVISQKPSRDICQRGTSLTIQCQVDSQVTMMFWYRQQPGQSLTLIATANQGSEATYESGFVIDKFPISRPNLTFSTLTVSNMSPEDSSIYLCSVETTGFYGYTFGSGTRLTVV.

V and J are TRBV19 and TRBJ2-7, with D tentatively TRBD1 (7 bases). Trimming shortened V by 4 bases and J by 2 bases, and 18 bases separated the two germline ends. Germline assignment: CDR1 LNHDA and CDR2 SQIVND (reference sequence). The CDR3 runs to 16 residues. The CDR3 is CASSKAQGWRAYEQYF. The CDR3 nucleotides are TGTGCCAGTAGTAAAGCACAGGGGTGGAGGGCCTACGAGCAGTACTTC.

V and J are TRBV5-4 and TRBJ2-1; 8 positions agree with TRBD2. In germline, CDR1 is SGHNT, CDR2 YYREEE (reference sequence). V lost 5 bases to trimming and J lost 8 bases; unmatched junction nucleotides: 15. This CDR3 has 16 amino acids. CDR3 loop: CASSSWSAGGTDEQFF. For the CDR3, the DNA is TGTGCCAGCAGTTCTTGGAGTGCGGGAGGAACCGATGAGCAGTTCTTC. The variable domain in full, with the rest retrieved from reference TRBV5-4 and TRBJ2-1, is ETGVTQSPTHLIKTRGQQVTLRCSSQSGHNTVSWYQQALGQGPQFIFQYYREEENGRGNFPPRFSGLQFPNYSSELNVNALELDDSALYLCASSSWSAGGTDEQFFGPGTRLTVL.

This clone occurred once. The V and J genes are TRBV28 and TRBJ2-3; D might be TRBD1 (6 bases). The CDR3 sequence is 15 residues long. Per the germline V gene, CDR1 is MDHEN and CDR2 is SYDVKM. V was cut by 2 bases and J by 1 base, with 10 bases left in between. The CDR3 DNA reads TGTGCCAGCAGTTTAGAGGGGGAGCGCACAGATACGCAGTATTTT. This encodes CASSLEGERTDTQYF. The full variable domain, in which reference TRBV28 and TRBJ2-3 provide the parts outside the CDR3, is DVKVTQSSRYLVKRTGEKVFLECVQDMDHENMFWYRQDPGLGLRLIYFSYDVKMKEKGDIPEGYSVSREKKERFSLILESASTNQTSMYLCASSLEGERTDTQYFGPGTRLTVL.

The table lists this clone with a count of one. The chain recombines TRBV5-1 with TRBJ2-7; a possible D gene is TRBD2 (7 bases). The CDR3 spans 17 residues. CDR1 and CDR2 (germline): SGHRS, YFSETQ. With 0 bases removed from V and 7 bases from J, the gap between germline ends came to 23 bases. The CDR3 loop is CASSLEGGGPSTREQYF. DNA for the CDR3: TGCGCCAGCAGCTTGGAGGGGGGAGGGCCCTCAACGAGGGAGCAGTACTTC.

This CDR3 is CASSSTGGPIYEQYF. The DNA for the CDR3 is TGTGCCAGCAGCTCCACAGGGGGGCCGATCTACGAGCAGTACTTC. The chain has TRBV5-4 and TRBJ2-7, with 8 positions matching TRBD1. CDR3 length: 15 residues. J gave up 3 bases and V 3 bases, and 8 bases lay outside the gene matches. Germline assignment: CDR1 SGHNT and CDR2 YYREEE (reference sequence).

This chain uses TRBV27 with TRBJ2-2; 7 bases agree with TRBD1. V shed 7 bases and J 3 bases; nucleotides not matched to a gene: 11. CDR3 length: 16 residues. Germline-derived CDR1 and CDR2 are MNHEY and SMNVEV (reference sequence). Here the CDR3 DNA reads TGTGCCAGCACCAATCAACAGGGGATCGACACCGGGGAGCTGTTTTTT. Its protein is CASTNQQGIDTGELFF.

The chain links TRBV10-1 to TRBJ2-7; possible D gene TRBD2, 5 bases. CDR1 and CDR2 from the germline V gene are WNHNN and SYGVQD (reference sequence). The ends were cut back, 6 bases at V and 6 bases at J, with 9 bases in the middle. The CDR3 covers 11 residues. The CDR3 loop is CASRRVGEQYF. The CDR3 DNA reads as TGCGCCAGCAGGAGGGTAGGCGAGCAGTACTTC.

V and J are TRBV19 and TRBJ2-1, with 9 bases lining up with TRBD2. The CDR3 has 17 residues. Germline trimming cut 6 bases from V and 5 bases from J; bases unmatched to any gene: 14. Germline V gives CDR1 LNHDA, CDR2 SQIVND (reference sequence). CDR3 sequence reads: CASSPPRPGLANNEQFF. The DNA for the CDR3 is TGTGCCAGTAGCCCCCCCCGCCCGGGACTAGCCAACAATGAGCAGTTCTTC.

The chain carries TRBV4-1 and TRBJ2-7; 15 nucleotides align to TRBD2. Germline V gene lookup returns CDR1 MGHRA and CDR2 YSYEKL. This CDR3 is 17 amino acids long. Germline trimming cut 1 base from V and 1 base from J; bases unmatched to any gene: 2. In DNA form, the CDR3 reads TGCGCCAGCAGCCAAGGGGGACTAGCGGGAGGATCCTACGAGCAGTACTTC. Its protein product is CASSQGGLAGGSYEQYF.

The chain employs TRBV5-5 and TRBJ2-3, with 13 bases identical to TRBD2. The CDR3 covers 18 residues. With V trimmed by 1 base and J by 2 bases, 7 bases remained unmatched. Germline V CDR1 and CDR2: SGHKS, YYEKEE (reference sequence). The CDR3: CASSLWTSGRFPTDTQYF. The CDR3 region has the DNA TGTGCCAGCAGCTTGTGGACTAGCGGGAGATTTCCCACAGATACGCAGTATTTT.